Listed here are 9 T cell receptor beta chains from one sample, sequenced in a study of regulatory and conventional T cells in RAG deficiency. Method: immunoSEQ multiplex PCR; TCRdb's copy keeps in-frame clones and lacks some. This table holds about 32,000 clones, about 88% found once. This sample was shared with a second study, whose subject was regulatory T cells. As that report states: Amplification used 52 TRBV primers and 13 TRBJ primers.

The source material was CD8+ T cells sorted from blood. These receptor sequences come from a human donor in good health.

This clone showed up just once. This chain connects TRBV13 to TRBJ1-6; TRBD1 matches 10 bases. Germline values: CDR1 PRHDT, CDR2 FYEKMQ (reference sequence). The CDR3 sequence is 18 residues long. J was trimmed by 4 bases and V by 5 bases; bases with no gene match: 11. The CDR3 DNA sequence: TGTGCCAGCAGCCAGCGATTAGGGACAGGGGATTATAATTCACCCCTCCACTTT. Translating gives CASSQRLGTGDYNSPLHF.

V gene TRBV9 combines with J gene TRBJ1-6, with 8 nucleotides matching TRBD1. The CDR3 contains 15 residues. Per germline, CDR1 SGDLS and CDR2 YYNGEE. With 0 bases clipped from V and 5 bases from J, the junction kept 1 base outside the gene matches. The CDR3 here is CASSVGQGNNSPLHF. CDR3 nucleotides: TGTGCCAGCAGCGTAGGACAGGGGAATAATTCACCCCTCCACTTT.

The CDR3 DNA reads as TGTGCCAGCAGCTCCCCCAGGGCAGATACGCAGTATTTT. This encodes CASSSPRADTQYF. The V gene is TRBV27, the J gene TRBJ2-3; maybe TRBD1 (5 bases). Germline V gene lookup returns CDR1 MNHEY and CDR2 SMNVEV (reference sequence). V was clipped by 6 bases and J by 4 bases, with 11 bases between them. The CDR3 loop spans 13 amino acids.

CDR3 in amino acids: CASSVGASSNQPQHF. DNA for the CDR3: TGTGCCAGCAGCGTAGGGGCGTCAAGCAATCAGCCCCAGCATTTT. The chain links TRBV9 to TRBJ1-5; unclear D gene. The germline V gene has CDR1 SGDLS and CDR2 YYNGEE. There are 15 residues in the CDR3. V was trimmed by 0 bases and J by 1 base, leaving 8 bases between them. Full variable domain (missing parts from reference TRBV9 and TRBJ1-5): DSGVTQTPKHLITATGQRVTLRCSPRSGDLSVYWYQQSLDQGLQFLIQYYNGEERAKGNILERFSAQQFPDLHSELNLSSLELGDSALYFCASSVGASSNQPQHFGDGTRLSIL.

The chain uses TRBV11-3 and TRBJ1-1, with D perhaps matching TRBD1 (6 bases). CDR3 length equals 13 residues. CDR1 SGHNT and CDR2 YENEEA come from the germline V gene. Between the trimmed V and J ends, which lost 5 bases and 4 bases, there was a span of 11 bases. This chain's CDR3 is CASSQPGVTEAFF. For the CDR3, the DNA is TGTGCCAGCAGCCAACCAGGGGTCACTGAAGCTTTCTTT. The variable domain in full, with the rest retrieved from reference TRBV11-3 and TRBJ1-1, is EAGVVQSPRYKIIEKKQPVAFWCNPISGHNTLYWYLQNLGQGPELLIRYENEEAVDDSQLPKDRFSAERLKGVDSTLKIQPAELGDSAVYLCASSQPGVTEAFFGQGTRLTVV.

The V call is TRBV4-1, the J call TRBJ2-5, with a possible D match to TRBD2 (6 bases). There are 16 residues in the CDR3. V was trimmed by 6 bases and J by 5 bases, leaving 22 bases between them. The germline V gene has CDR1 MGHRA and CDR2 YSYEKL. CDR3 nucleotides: TGCGCCAGCAGTATCACCGGGACTTCGACGTTCGAGACCCAGTACTTC. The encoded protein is CASSITGTSTFETQYF.

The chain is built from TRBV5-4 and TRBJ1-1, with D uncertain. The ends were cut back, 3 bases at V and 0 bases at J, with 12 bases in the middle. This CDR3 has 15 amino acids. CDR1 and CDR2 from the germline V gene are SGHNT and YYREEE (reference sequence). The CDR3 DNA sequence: TGTGCCAGCAGCTCCCGGGGTCCCATGAACACTGAAGCTTTCTTT. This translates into CASSSRGPMNTEAFF.

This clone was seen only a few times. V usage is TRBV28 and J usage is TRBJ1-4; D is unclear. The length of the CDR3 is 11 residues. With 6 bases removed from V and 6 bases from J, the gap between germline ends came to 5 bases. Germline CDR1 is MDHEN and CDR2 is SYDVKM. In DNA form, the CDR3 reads TGTGCCAGCAGATACCATGAAAAACTGTTTTTT. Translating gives CASRYHEKLFF.

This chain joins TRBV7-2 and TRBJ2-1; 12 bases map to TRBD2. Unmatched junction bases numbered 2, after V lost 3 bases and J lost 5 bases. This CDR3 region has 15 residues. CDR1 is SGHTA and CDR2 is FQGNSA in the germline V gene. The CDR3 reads CASSFWTSGNNEQFF. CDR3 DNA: TGTGCCAGCAGCTTTTGGACTAGCGGGAACAATGAGCAGTTCTTC.